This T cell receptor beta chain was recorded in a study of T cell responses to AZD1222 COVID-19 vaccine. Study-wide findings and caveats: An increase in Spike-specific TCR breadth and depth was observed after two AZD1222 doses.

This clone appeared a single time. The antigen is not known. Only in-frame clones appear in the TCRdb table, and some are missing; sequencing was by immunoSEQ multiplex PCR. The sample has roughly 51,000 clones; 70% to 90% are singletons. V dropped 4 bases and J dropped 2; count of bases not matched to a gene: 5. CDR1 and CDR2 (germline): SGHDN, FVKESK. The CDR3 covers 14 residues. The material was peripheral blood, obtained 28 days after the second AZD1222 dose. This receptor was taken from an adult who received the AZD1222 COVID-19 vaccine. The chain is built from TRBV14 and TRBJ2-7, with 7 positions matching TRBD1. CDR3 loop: CASSRRTGPYEQYF. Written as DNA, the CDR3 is TGTGCCAGCAGCCGACGGACAGGACCCTACGAGCAGTACTTC.